These 31 T cell receptor beta chains were sequenced from one sample in a study of breast tumors, draining lymph nodes, adjacent tissues. A single record per CDR3 protein comes from TCRdb applying MiXCR to the multiplex PCR reads. There are about 100,000 distinct CDR3 sequences in the sample; around 21% occur only once, and 1% to 1.5% lies in the top ten. Axillary draining lymph nodes of breast cancer patients supplied the node samples. Sequencing was carried out using axillary lymph node tissue. These receptors were collected from a female donor with breast cancer. Some clones in this sample may be carry-over from other donors' samples.

The genes are TRBV4-2 and TRBJ2-3; 7 bases align to TRBD1. The germline V gene encodes CDR1 LGHNA and CDR2 YNFKEQ. This CDR3 comprises 17 residues. V gave up 6 bases and J gave up 2 bases; unmatched junction bases: 14. CDR3 sequence: CASRLRDSVPDTDTQYF. For the CDR3, the DNA is TGTGCCAGCAGGCTTAGGGACAGCGTTCCTGACACAGATACGCAGTATTTT.

This chain uses TRBV9 with TRBJ2-5; the D call may be TRBD1 or TRBD2 (6 bases each). The germline CDR1 and CDR2 sequences are SGDLS and YYNGEE. Trimming left V 7 bases short and J 5 bases short, with 18 bases between. The CDR3 covers 14 residues. In nucleotides, the CDR3 is TGTGCCAGCGTAAGGGGGGAGTTGTATGAGACCCAGTACTTC. Translating it yields CASVRGELYETQYF.

The table lists this clonotype with many counts. V gene TRBV9 combines with J gene TRBJ1-4; no reliable D call. V shed 0 bases and J shed 3 bases, with 12 bases lying between them. This CDR3 is 16 amino acids long. Germline V gene data show CDR1 as SGDLS and CDR2 as YYNGEE. This CDR3 is CASSVGIGSANEKLFF. The CDR3 nucleotides are TGTGCCAGCAGCGTAGGAATAGGGTCGGCTAATGAAAAACTGTTTTTT.

This clonotype was observed many times. This rearrangement joins TRBV7-2 to TRBJ1-2; TRBD1 aligns across 7 bases. The CDR3 is made up of 14 amino acids. Germline CDR1 is SGHTA and CDR2 is FQGNSA. After removal of 1 base from V and 5 bases from J, the junction contained 4 bases not matched to a gene. The CDR3 nucleotides read TGTGCCAGCAGCTTAGACAGGGGATCGTATGGCTACACCTTC. This translates into CASSLDRGSYGYTF.

To note about this clonotype: A much more abundant neighbour one base away suggests this may be a read error. The chain carries TRBV19 and TRBJ1-5; D possibly corresponds to TRBD1 (5 bases). The CDR3 length is 15 residues. The germline V gene encodes CDR1 LNHDA and CDR2 SQIVND (reference sequence). V lost 3 bases, J lost 1 base, and 10 bases lay in between. CDR3 residues: CASSMFRGSNQPQHF. The DNA for the CDR3 is TGTGCCAGTAGTATGTTTCGGGGGAGCAATCAGCCCCAGCATTTT. The full variable domain, rest sourced from reference TRBV19 and TRBJ1-5, is DGGITQSPKYLFRKEGQNVTLSCEQNLNHDAMYWYRQDPGQGLRLIYYSQIVNDFQKGDIAEGYSVSREKKESFPLTVTSAQKNPTAFYLCASSMFRGSNQPQHFGDGTRLSIL.

This clonotype was counted at least ten times. The chain employs TRBV2 and TRBJ2-3; maybe TRBD2 (6 bases). In germline, CDR1 is SNHLY, CDR2 FYNNEI. This CDR3 contains 14 residues. The germline V and J ends were trimmed by 2 bases and 4 bases, with 10 bases remaining between them. This CDR3 is CASSELAQSDTQYF. The DNA of the CDR3 is TGTGCCAGCAGTGAACTAGCGCAATCAGATACGCAGTATTTT.

To note about this clonotype: Being one base from a much bigger clone, this may be a read error. The chain employs TRBV24-1 and TRBJ2-1; 9 bases fit TRBD1. The V gene's germline CDR1 is KGHDR and CDR2 SFDVKD. The CDR3 sequence is 15 residues long. The DNA for the CDR3 is TGTGCCGCCAGTGGAGACAGGGGGTTATACAATGAGCAGTTCTTC. This encodes CAASGDRGLYNEQFF.

This clonotype showed up many times. The J gene is TRBJ2-5, the V gene TRBV11-3, with 8 bases fitting TRBD1. Germline-derived CDR1 and CDR2 are SGHNT and YENEEA. The trim removed 5 bases at V and 3 bases at J, leaving 5 bases unmatched. The CDR3 length is 14 residues. Written as DNA, the CDR3 is TGTGCCAGCAGCCGGGACAGGTTCGAAGAGACCCAGTACTTC. Encoded protein: CASSRDRFEETQYF.

This clonotype was found many times. The V call is TRBV7-8, the J call TRBJ2-2, with TRBD2 as a possible D gene (5 bases). Germline V lookup: CDR1 SGHVS, CDR2 FQNEAQ. Trimming pared 4 bases from V and 5 bases from J, leaving 11 bases between. This CDR3 spans 14 amino acids. The CDR3 spells CASSSDSGTGELFF. DNA for the CDR3: TGTGCCAGCAGCTCCGACTCGGGAACCGGGGAGCTGTTTTTT.

V usage is TRBV5-6 and J usage is TRBJ1-4; possibly TRBD1 for D (6 bases). This CDR3 spans 14 amino acids. The germline V gene has CDR1 SGHDT and CDR2 YYEEEE. Trimming removed 2 bases from V and 6 bases from J, with 11 bases in between. The CDR3 bases are TGTGCCAGCAGCTTCGGGGGGGCGGATGAAAAACTGTTTTTT. Translated: CASSFGGADEKLFF.

The table lists this clonotype with a few counts. This likely comes from a read error, as the CDR3 has no conserved phenylalanine or tryptophan at its end. No DNA is shown, since the ends of the CDR3 on it are uncertain; the CDR3 is the one TCRdb lists. The chain joins TRBV30 to TRBJ1-3. Germline V gene sequence: CDR1 GTSNPN, CDR2 SVGIG (reference sequence). The CDR3 is 12 residues long, counting both termini. CDR3 amino acids: CDWSSDVCSSDL.

This clonotype was seen repeatedly, ten times or more. The chain uses TRBV7-9 and TRBJ2-7; D gene uncertain. Germline-derived CDR1 and CDR2 are SEHNR and FQNEAQ (reference sequence). This CDR3 region has 14 residues. The V gene lost 2 bases and the J gene lost 7 bases, with 15 bases spanning the gap. CDR3 in DNA: TGTGCCAGCAGCTTAACAAAGGGAAACGGGGAGCAGTACTTC. This codes for CASSLTKGNGEQYF.

Comments on this clonotype: A read error may be the cause here, since a much bigger clone is one base away. V usage is TRBV20-1 and J usage is TRBJ2-3; no firm D call. Trimming took off 4 bases at V and 4 bases at J, with 18 bases between the two ends. Germline CDR1 and CDR2: DFQATT and SNEGSKA (reference sequence). The CDR3 loop spans 15 amino acids. The CDR3 sequence: CSATDRIRTPDTQYF. The CDR3 DNA reads as TGCAGTGCTACTGACCGCATCCGCACCCCAGATACGCAGTATTTT.

This chain uses TRBV29-1 with TRBJ1-1; TRBD1 aligns across 7 bases. This CDR3 is 11 amino acids long. J lost 3 bases, V lost 6 bases, and 1 base had no gene match. Germline V gives CDR1 SQVTM, CDR2 ANQGSEA. This CDR3 is CSVQGHTEAFF. As DNA, the CDR3 is TGCAGCGTACAGGGGCACACTGAAGCTTTCTTT.

There are many counts of this clonotype. The V call is TRBV10-3, the J call TRBJ2-1, with TRBD2 identical over 10 bases. The CDR3 sequence is 15 residues long. Germline V gene lookup returns CDR1 ENHRY and CDR2 SYGVKD. The ends lost 7 bases at V and 0 bases at J; junction bases unmatched: 3. The CDR3 DNA reads as TGTGCCATCACCCCTAGCGGGAGCTCCTACAATGAGCAGTTCTTC. As protein: CAITPSGSSYNEQFF.

This clonotype showed up many times. The rearrangement uses TRBV7-9 and TRBJ2-5; D may correspond to TRBD1 or TRBD2 (5 bases each). Per the germline V gene, CDR1 is SEHNR and CDR2 is FQNEAQ (reference sequence). Trimming left V 5 bases short and J 4 bases short, with 14 bases between. CDR3 length: 14 amino acids. The CDR3 DNA is TGTGCCAGCAGCCCAACTAGGGGTCGAGAGACCCAGTACTTC. It specifies CASSPTRGRETQYF.

This clonotype has ten or more counts. V and J are TRBV5-1 and TRBJ1-2, with 7 bases that match TRBD1. V lost 4 bases, J lost 8 bases, and 8 bases stayed unmatched. CDR1 and CDR2 from the germline V gene are SGHRS and YFSETQ. The CDR3 sequence is 13 residues long. CDR3 protein: CASSPDRVGGYTF. Written as DNA, the CDR3 is TGCGCCAGCAGCCCTGACAGGGTTGGAGGCTACACCTTC.

This clonotype was seen ten or more times. The rearrangement joins TRBV6-6 to TRBJ2-5; 7 nucleotides agree with TRBD2. The germline gives CDR1 MNHNY, CDR2 SVGAGI (reference sequence). The V segment lost 0 bases and the J segment 2 bases; nucleotides outside the gene matches: 9. This CDR3 is 17 amino acids long. CDR3 nucleotides: TGTGCCAGCAGTTACTCGATGTGGCGGGGGACGCAAGAGACCCAGTACTTC. Translating gives CASSYSMWRGTQETQYF.

This clonotype has at least ten counts. The chain employs TRBV2 and TRBJ2-3; D uncertain. The CDR3 sequence is 11 residues long. The germline V and J ends were trimmed by 7 bases and 6 bases, with 8 bases remaining between them. Germline CDR1 reads SNHLY; CDR2 reads FYNNEI. Here the CDR3 DNA reads TGTGCCAGCAAGGCAGTGGATACGCAGTATTTT. Its translation: CASKAVDTQYF.

J is TRBJ1-3 and V is TRBV7-9, with no clear D. V was clipped by 3 bases and J by 4 bases, with 13 bases between them. The CDR3 has 15 amino acids. In germline, CDR1 is SEHNR, CDR2 FQNEAQ (reference sequence). CDR3 in amino acids: CASSFRPNLGNTIYF. The CDR3 nucleotides are TGTGCCAGCAGCTTTCGACCGAATCTCGGAAACACCATATATTTT.

This clonotype has a count of ten or more. This chain links TRBV6-1 with TRBJ2-7, with D tentatively TRBD1 (6 bases). CDR1 MNHNS and CDR2 SASEGT come from the germline V gene. The CDR3 contains 14 residues. Trimming shortened V by 0 bases and J by 5 bases, and 11 bases separated the two germline ends. The CDR3 sequence is CASSEAVTGNEQYF. CDR3 DNA sequence: TGTGCCAGCAGTGAAGCGGTAACAGGGAACGAGCAGTACTTC.

This clonotype was picked up many times. The chain links TRBV10-3 to TRBJ2-5, with D tentatively TRBD1 or TRBD2 (6 bases each). Trimming took off 0 bases at V and 2 bases at J, with 10 bases between the two ends. The length of the CDR3 is 15 residues. The germline V gene has CDR1 ENHRY and CDR2 SYGVKD. The CDR3 spells CAISESGGVQETQYF. The CDR3 DNA reads TGTGCCATCAGTGAGTCGGGGGGCGTACAAGAGACCCAGTACTTC.

This clonotype was detected ten times or more. The V gene is TRBV5-1, the J gene TRBJ1-6; perhaps TRBD1 as D (5 bases). This CDR3 contains 14 residues. Trimming left V 2 bases short and J 7 bases short, with 10 bases between. Germline assignment: CDR1 SGHRS and CDR2 YFSETQ. The CDR3 DNA is TGCGCCAGCAGCTTCGGGACCGAAAATTCACCCCTCCACTTT. This sequence encodes CASSFGTENSPLHF.

There are many counts of this clonotype. J is TRBJ1-2 and V is TRBV11-2, with TRBD1 as a possible D gene (5 bases). Trimming took off 1 base at V and 4 bases at J, with 10 bases between the two ends. Germline V gene lookup returns CDR1 SGHAT and CDR2 FQNNGV. This CDR3 region has 14 residues. The CDR3: CASSLGGNSYGYTF. CDR3 nucleotide sequence: TGTGCCAGCAGCTTAGGGGGGAACTCCTATGGCTACACCTTC.

Many counts were recorded for this clonotype. The genes are TRBV6-6 and TRBJ2-2; D uncertain. The V gene lost 1 base and the J gene lost 8 bases, with 11 bases spanning the gap. The CDR3 spans 14 residues. Germline CDR1 MNHNY, CDR2 SVGAGI (reference sequence). The CDR3 bases are TGTGCCAGCAGTTACTTTCTGGCTGGAGGGGAGCTGTTTTTT. Protein: CASSYFLAGGELFF.

This clonotype was observed at least ten times. V is TRBV4-1 and J is TRBJ1-3, with 7 nucleotides matching TRBD1. CDR1 and CDR2 (germline): MGHRA, YSYEKL. The V gene end was trimmed by 3 bases and the J gene end by 0 bases; junction bases not matched to a gene: 2. The CDR3 length is 15 residues. CDR3 in DNA: TGCGCCAGCAGCCAGGGACAGTCCTCTGGAAACACCATATATTTT. Translating gives CASSQGQSSGNTIYF.

This clonotype was seen repeatedly, ten times or more. The rearrangement uses TRBV11-2 and TRBJ1-6; D gene uncertain. Trimming shortened V by 5 bases and J by 10 bases, and 18 bases separated the two germline ends. The CDR3 has 15 amino acids. CDR1 is SGHAT and CDR2 is FQNNGV in the germline V gene. The CDR3 region is CASSTQNPSKSPLHF. The CDR3, as DNA: TGTGCCAGCAGCACACAAAACCCCTCGAAGTCACCCCTCCACTTT.

The V gene is TRBV10-3, the J gene TRBJ2-1, with D tentatively TRBD2 (7 bases). The CDR3 runs to 13 residues. Per the germline V gene, CDR1 is ENHRY and CDR2 is SYGVKD. V was clipped by 10 bases and J by 4 bases, with 14 bases between them. The CDR3 DNA follows: TGTGCCACCAGAGGGGGGGGTTACAATGAGCAGTTCTTC. Translating gives CATRGGGYNEQFF.

The chain links TRBV6-5 to TRBJ1-6; maybe TRBD1 (6 bases). Germline V gene data show CDR1 as MNHEY and CDR2 as SVGAGI. V was cut by 1 base and J by 9 bases, with 10 bases left in between. The CDR3 is made up of 14 amino acids. CDR3 protein: CASSYLQGSSPLHF. Here the CDR3 DNA reads TGTGCCAGCAGTTACTTACAGGGTAGTTCACCCCTCCACTTT.

This clonotype was found a few times. The CDR3 DNA reads as TGTGCCAGCAGTTGGCAGGATCCGGGAGTGGATGGCTACACCTTC. It specifies CASSWQDPGVDGYTF. The V gene is TRBV27, the J gene TRBJ1-2; D is uncertain. CDR3 length: 15 residues. The germline V gene has CDR1 MNHEY and CDR2 SMNVEV (reference sequence). Trimming stripped 4 bases from V and 6 bases from J, with 18 bases between.

The table lists this clonotype with many counts. The gene calls are TRBV5-6 and TRBJ2-1, with 15 positions matching TRBD2. There are 16 residues in the CDR3. The J segment lost 8 bases and the V segment lost 4 bases, leaving 7 bases of the junction unmatched. CDR1 and CDR2 from the germline V gene are SGHDT and YYEEEE. The CDR3 nucleotides read TGTGCCAGCAGCGTAGGACTAGCGGGAGGGACGCATGAGCAGTTCTTC. Its translation: CASSVGLAGGTHEQFF.